This TCR beta chain stems from a study of T cell responses to AZD1222 COVID-19 vaccine. Study-wide points: The donors showed a predominance of white British ancestry and of females, with possible underestimation of clonal diversity.

A remark on this clone: Its target is not known.

The protocol was immunoSEQ multiplex PCR, while the TCRdb copy is restricted to in-frame clones and leaves out a portion. The profile shows more than 250,000 clones, more than 80% of them singletons. The input for sequencing was peripheral blood, taken on day 0 of AZD1222 vaccination. The origin of this receptor is an adult in good health.

The CDR3 nucleotides read TGTGCCAGCAGTCCCCAACGCATTGGTCTCACCGGGGAGCTGTTTTTT. It specifies CASSPQRIGLTGELFF. The chain employs TRBV28 and TRBJ2-2; D is ambiguous. Germline V CDR1 and CDR2: MDHEN, SYDVKM. The CDR3 loop spans 16 amino acids. V was shortened by 5 bases and J by 4 bases, with 17 bases between the two germline ends.